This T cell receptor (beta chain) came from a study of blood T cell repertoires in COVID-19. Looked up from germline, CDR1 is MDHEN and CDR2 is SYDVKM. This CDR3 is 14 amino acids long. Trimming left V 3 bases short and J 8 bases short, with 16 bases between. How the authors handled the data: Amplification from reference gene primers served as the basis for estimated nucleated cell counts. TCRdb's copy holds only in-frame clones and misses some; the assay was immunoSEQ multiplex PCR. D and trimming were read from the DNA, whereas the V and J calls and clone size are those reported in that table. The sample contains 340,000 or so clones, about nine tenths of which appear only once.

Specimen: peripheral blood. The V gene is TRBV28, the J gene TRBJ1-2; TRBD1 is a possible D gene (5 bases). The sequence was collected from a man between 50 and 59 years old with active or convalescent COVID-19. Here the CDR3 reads CASSFTQGMRGYTF. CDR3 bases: TGTGCCAGCAGTTTTACGCAGGGCATGAGGGGCTACACCTTC.